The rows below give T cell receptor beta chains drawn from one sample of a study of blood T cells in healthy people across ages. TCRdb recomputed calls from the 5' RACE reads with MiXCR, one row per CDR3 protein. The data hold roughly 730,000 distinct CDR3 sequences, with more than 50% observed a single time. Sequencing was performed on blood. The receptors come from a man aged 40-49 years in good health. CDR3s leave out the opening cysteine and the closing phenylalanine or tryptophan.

SVERGPDTQY,TRBV29-1,TRBJ2-3
ATSNDLAGLYEQY,TRBV15,TRBJ2-7
ASRGSYNSPLH,TRBV6-5,TRBJ1-6
ASSPNPGGHYYEQY,TRBV4-1,TRBJ2-7
SVEVHTTEAF,TRBV29-1,TRBJ1-1
SAPTSGRYNEQF,TRBV20-1,TRBJ2-1
ASGLLGGTQF,TRBV12-5,TRBJ2-1
ASSYSFLAGGETQY,TRBV6-5,TRBJ2-5
SVGNDNEQF,TRBV29-1,TRBJ2-1
ASSDPKETQY,TRBV6-6,TRBJ2-5
SVVEGGQETQY,TRBV29-1,TRBJ2-5
SARDLERGNSVLLTQY,TRBV20-1,NA
ASSFNEGSWGYT,TRBV27,TRBJ1-2
SVVRAGARETQY,TRBV29-1,TRBJ2-5
AGSLTWQDGYT,TRBV12-3/TRBV12-4,TRBJ1-2
ASSSPWLRQGEQF,TRBV6-2/TRBV6-3,TRBJ2-1
ASSFGGAAKNIQY,TRBV4-1,TRBJ2-4
ASSEAGSGWTEAF,TRBV2,TRBJ1-1
ASSLRGSYTGELF,TRBV7-9,TRBJ2-2
AGRIGVGSPLH,TRBV25-1,TRBJ1-6
ASREQGGSNQPQH,TRBV28,TRBJ1-5
ASSLVAVAGDEQF,TRBV28,TRBJ2-1
ASGSRGLRNEKLF,TRBV7-2,TRBJ1-4
ASSPQGGYSNQPQH,TRBV7-2,TRBJ1-5
SVAVPQY,TRBV29-1,TRBJ2-5
ASRPRDSSQETQY,TRBV7-9,TRBJ2-5
SAPGGDLPEQF,TRBV20-1,TRBJ2-1
SATGGLETQY,TRBV20-1,NA
SARAATSGRNEQF,TRBV20-1,TRBJ2-1
ATSSRQGLGELAKNILY,TRBV15,TRBJ2-4
ASSLLTGNIQY,TRBV28,TRBJ2-4
ASSLNPTLGYT,TRBV12-3/TRBV12-4,TRBJ1-2
SVGDGPYEQY,TRBV29-1,TRBJ2-7
ATGGLAANQETQY,TRBV2,NA
ASSLVVSGVTDTQY,TRBV7-2,TRBJ2-3
SVSGTGAYNEQF,TRBV29-1,TRBJ2-1
ASSYQGAPNGYT,TRBV6-5,TRBJ1-2
SARDPKGGTGTQY,TRBV20-1,NA
ASSLGFGLSTDTQY,TRBV7-9,TRBJ2-3
ASSPRTGLNEKLF,TRBV9,TRBJ1-4
ASSESAQPPHAGTQY,TRBV10-2,TRBJ2-3
SADKGVHEQY,TRBV20-1,TRBJ2-7
ASSIGANVLT,TRBV28,TRBJ2-6
SAARWEFNEKLF,TRBV20-1,TRBJ1-4
ATSIGGFGANVLT,TRBV15,TRBJ2-6
ASSPPSGTSADTQY,TRBV6-2/TRBV6-3,TRBJ2-3
SAGQGRTDTQY,TRBV20-1,TRBJ2-3
SAREDSFTDTQY,TRBV20-1,TRBJ2-3
SGDYRGEQY,TRBV29-1,TRBJ2-7
ASSLDIQGSNSPLH,TRBV7-6,TRBJ1-6
SADISYEQY,TRBV29-1,TRBJ2-7
ASSLGRVNSNYGYT,TRBV7-2,TRBJ1-2
AISEPAAVREEIEGYT,TRBV10-3,TRBJ1-2
ASSVRDRGYEQY,TRBV7-8,TRBJ2-7
ASSSQPTDGYT,TRBV6-5,TRBJ1-2
ASSLGTAFSSQETQY,TRBV11-3,TRBJ2-5
ASSLSWGRDSHGYT,TRBV4-3,TRBJ1-2
SASLAVDEQF,TRBV20-1,TRBJ2-1